These T cell receptor beta chains were read from a single sample in a study of T cell responses to AZD1222 COVID-19 vaccine. Sequencing was performed with immunoSEQ multiplex PCR; in TCRdb, only in-frame clones are kept and a portion is missing. Of under 150,000 clones in the sample, approximately 90% were seen once. The starting material was peripheral blood, obtained on day 0 of AZD1222 vaccination. The receptors originated from an adult in good health. The CDR3 runs from the conserved cysteine through the conserved F or W. The size of a clone is reported for some rows only, either as once, few or many, or as a class for expanded clones.

clone size,J gene,V gene,CDR3 protein
.,TRBJ2-1,TRBV7-3,CASSPLAGSYNEQFF
.,TRBJ2-2,TRBV24-1,CATSDAGSGELFF
.,TRBJ1-4,TRBV30,CAWSTGLWEKLFF
.,TRBJ1-2,TRBV25-1,CASSDRAWDGYTF
once,TRBJ2-7,TRBV18,CASSPPGLADFSYEQYF
.,TRBJ1-5,TRBV7-2,CASSDLDGDQPQHF
.,TRBJ2-2,TRBV28,CASSLSGGAPGELFF
once,TRBJ1-2,TRBV18,CASSPNELGYTF
.,TRBJ2-7,TRBV5-8,CASRRGGYEQYF
.,TRBJ1-5,TRBV28,CASKIRSQGGRNQPQHF
.,TRBJ1-3,TRBV5-1,CASSLDGTGNTIYF
.,TRBJ1-5,TRBV5-4,CASSMGGQPQHF
.,TRBJ2-7,TRBV19,CASMYRGYEQYF
.,TRBJ2-7,TRBV2,CASSELAPTSYEQYF
.,TRBJ2-7,TRBV11-1,CASSRDVDSYEQYF
.,TRBJ2-7,TRBV15,CATSGSWDRGITYEQYF
.,TRBJ2-7,TRBV27,CASSRGRRYEQYF
.,TRBJ1-3,TRBV19,CASSRGTNSGNTIYF
.,TRBJ1-1,TRBV4-3,CASSQGTGVFTEAFF
.,TRBJ2-3,TRBV4-3,CASSREALDTDTQYF
.,TRBJ2-2,TRBV2,CASGGKAGVDTGELFF
.,TRBJ2-1,TRBV11-1,CASSLALLREQFF
.,TRBJ2-2,TRBV30,CAWSGLATGELFF
few,TRBJ1-3,TRBV11-3,CASRDRVTTGNTIYF
.,TRBJ2-7,TRBV7-3,CASSSNLGETYEQYF
.,TRBJ2-7,TRBV28,CASSLGRTYEQYF
.,TRBJ2-2,TRBV7-2,CASSPRGGRHGELFF
few,TRBJ1-1,TRBV27,CASRADYTEAFF
.,TRBJ2-2,TRBV27,CASSFAGRTGELFF
.,TRBJ1-2,TRBV6-1,CASSEARPGAQRYGYTF
.,TRBJ2-3,TRBV19,CASSMIPTDTQYF
.,TRBJ2-7,TRBV12-3/TRBV12-4,CASSLVQIYEQYF
.,TRBJ2-1,TRBV5-6,CASSFLLAGRNEQFF
.,TRBJ1-3,TRBV6-2/TRBV6-3,CASSYSTGAKGNTIYF
.,TRBJ2-2,TRBV7-2,CASSSGDGGFGGELFF
.,TRBJ2-1,TRBV27,CATSQGLVRNEQFF
.,TRBJ1-1,TRBV11-3,CASGKGGAEAFF
.,TRBJ2-2,TRBV5-1,CASSPTGLAGGRTGELFF
.,TRBJ2-3,TRBV5-5,CASSLPTDTQYF
.,TRBJ1-4,TRBV6-5,CASTTDRVNEKLFF
.,TRBJ2-5,TRBV7-2,CASRFSGAGGWETQYF
.,TRBJ1-4,TRBV7-8,CASSLEGLGTNEKLFF
.,TRBJ2-3,TRBV28,CASSFLLAGGTADTQYF
few,TRBJ2-1,TRBV5-4,CASSPVGRTGVSRSDEQFF
.,TRBJ1-1,TRBV21-1,CASSKTRTGGFGAFF
.,TRBJ2-5,TRBV24-1,CATSDSRDRGLRETQYF
once,TRBJ2-7,TRBV6-5,CASSPGHYYEQYF
.,TRBJ1-1,TRBV24-1,CATSDLEREQKPGRTEAFF
.,TRBJ2-1,TRBV5-4,CASSDISSGPYNEQFF
.,TRBJ1-6,TRBV30,CACRTVSSYNSPLHF
once,TRBJ1-1,TRBV7-3,CASSSGRHNTEAFF
.,TRBJ2-7,TRBV4-3,CASSLAPGNEQYF
.,TRBJ2-7,TRBV7-3,CASSPQDTYEQYF
.,TRBJ2-2,TRBV7-9,CASSNIGGTGELFF